This TCR beta chain was sequenced during a study of T cell clonotyping in hematopoietic cell transplantation. Method: immunoSEQ multiplex PCR; TCRdb's copy keeps in-frame clones and lacks some. This table holds 13,000 to 15,000 clones, 62% found once. Notes on this clone: At one end the junction does not follow the germline gene, possibly because of a read error.

CDR3 length: 15 residues. Germline V CDR1 and CDR2: SGHTA, FQGTGA. This sequence originates from a human donor who either received an allogeneic hematopoietic cell transplant for a myeloid malignancy or was a related donor (not recorded which). Some clones in this sample may be carry-over from other donors' samples. This chain connects TRBV7-3 to TRBJ2-2, with 12 positions matching TRBD1. Sequenced: PBMCs. CDR3 bases: TGTGCCAGCAGCTTGGGACAGGGGGCAACCGGGGAGCTGTTTTTC. Its protein product is CASSLGQGATGELFF. The whole variable domain, filled in from reference TRBV7-3 and TRBJ2-2, reads GAGVSQTPSNKVTEKGKYVELRCDPISGHTALYWYRQSLGQGPEFLIYFQGTGAADDSGLPNDRFFAVRPEGSVSTLKIQRTERGDSAVYLCASSLGQGATGELFFGEGSRLTVL.